This is a list of T cell receptor beta chains from one sample in a study of T cell responses to AZD1222 COVID-19 vaccine. Sequencing was performed with immunoSEQ multiplex PCR; in TCRdb, only in-frame clones are kept and a portion is missing. The sample shows about 55,000 clones, more than 80% of them seen only once. The sample here was peripheral blood, taken on day 0 of AZD1222 vaccination. The receptor set was obtained from an adult in good health. Both conserved end residues are part of each CDR3. The D gene is left open where the match is weak. The size of a clone is reported for some rows only, either as once, few or many, or as a class for expanded clones.

15,TRBV19,-,TRBJ2-7,TRBD1,CASSISGTGFYEQYF,TGTGCCAGTAGTATTTCTGGGACAGGGTTCTACGAGCAGTACTTC
18,TRBV27,-,TRBJ2-1,-,CASSLSRRLASGHNEQFF,TGTGCCAGCAGTTTATCGCGTCGGCTGGCCAGCGGCCACAATGAGCAGTTCTTC
14,TRBV10-3,-,TRBJ1-5,-,CAISDERGGQPQHF,TGTGCCATCAGTGATGAGCGAGGGGGTCAGCCCCAGCATTTT
14,TRBV29-1,-,TRBJ2-3,-,CSVEETGPTDTQYF,TGCAGCGTTGAAGAGACCGGACCCACAGATACGCAGTATTTT
15,TRBV6-6,once,TRBJ2-1,TRBD2,CASNIGTTFWNEQFF,TGTGCCAGCAATATCGGGACTACCTTCTGGAATGAGCAGTTCTTC
15,TRBV5-5,-,TRBJ2-5,TRBD1,CASSPGTGALETQYF,TGTGCCAGCAGCCCCGGGACAGGGGCTTTGGAGACCCAGTACTTC
15,TRBV5-8,-,TRBJ1-4,TRBD1,CASRSTGTVYEKLFF,TGTGCCAGCAGATCCACCGGGACAGTTTATGAAAAACTGTTTTTT
15,TRBV14,-,TRBJ1-2,-,CASSHIQADRYGYTF,TGTGCCAGCAGCCATATACAGGCTGACCGTTATGGCTACACCTTC
14,TRBV5-1,-,TRBJ2-3,-,CASSLDRSTDTQYF,TGCGCCAGCAGCTTGGATCGGTCCACAGATACGCAGTATTTT
16,TRBV9,-,TRBJ2-2,-,CASSVGGRTNTGELFF,TGTGCCAGCAGCGTAGGAGGGAGAACGAACACCGGGGAGCTGTTTTTT
15,TRBV5-5,-,TRBJ2-1,TRBD2,CASSPGLVYNNEQFF,TGTGCCAGCAGCCCGGGACTAGTCTATAACAATGAGCAGTTCTTC
16,TRBV4-1,-,TRBJ1-1,TRBD1,CASSYRQGWENTEAFF,TGCGCCAGCAGCTACAGACAGGGTTGGGAGAACACTGAAGCTTTCTTT
12,TRBV5-1,-,TRBJ2-3,-,CASTDFTDTQYF,TGCGCCAGCACGGACTTCACAGATACGCAGTATTTT
17,TRBV5-4,once,TRBJ2-3,-,CASSLGSVGTSTDTQYF,TGTGCCAGCAGCTTGGGGTCGGTGGGGACTAGCACAGATACGCAGTATTTT
16,TRBV28,-,TRBJ1-2,-,CASSPPIPGQYPGYTF,TGTGCCAGCAGTCCCCCCATTCCTGGACAGTACCCTGGCTACACCTTC
14,TRBV10-2,-,TRBJ1-1,-,CASSEWVKNTEAFF,TGCGCCAGCAGTGAGTGGGTTAAGAACACTGAAGCTTTCTTT